Listed here is a single T cell receptor beta chain. Its antigen is still unknown. The amount of total RNA extracted per sample was at least 5.5 micrograms. Alongside a J-beta primer mix, a sample-barcoded 5' primer served in a second PCR lasting about 7 to 11 cycles. Each cDNA molecule carried a tag from a template-switch adaptor that contained 12 random nucleotides. TCRdb re-called the 5' RACE reads with MiXCR, one entry per CDR3 protein. The table lists 650,000 to 1,000,000 distinct CDR3 sequences, around half of them singletons. The sample belongs to a study of blood T cells in healthy people across ages. General observations from the study: Long-lived donors exceeded aged donors in naive CD4+ cells and diversity. Diversity was estimated from one million T cells, and these estimates were considered underestimates.

The sequenced material came from blood. The TCR comes from a man aged 80 or over in good health.

The CDR3 bases are TGTGCCAGCAGAAGAGGACAAAACTACCAAGAGACCCAGTACTTC. Protein: CASRRGQNYQETQYF. V usage is TRBV6-2 or TRBV6-3 and J usage is TRBJ2-5, with TRBD1 as a possible D gene (5 bases). The CDR3 totals 15 residues. V shed 6 bases and J shed 0 bases, with 14 bases lying between them. The V gene's germline CDR1 is MNHEY and CDR2 SVGEGT.